Given below is one T cell receptor beta chain in context. The target antigen is unknown. This entry comes from a study of cytomegalovirus exposure and HLA in healthy donors. Study as a whole: HLA-typed donors contributed about 85 million unique TCRs, which were held in an early data release. Across a few hundred genotyped donors, roughly 85% landed in the Caucasian-associated ancestry cluster. Study-level results: Per a later analysis, about 18,000 TCR beta sequences showed association with HLA alleles at 0.05 false discovery rate. Associated with cytomegalovirus, according to the listing, were 150 to 200 TCR beta chains.

The PCR used 60 Vbeta and 13 Jbeta primers. Libraries were prepared by immunoSEQ multiplex PCR; TCRdb keeps only in-frame clonotypes and omits some of them. The sample lists 90,000 to 100,000 clones; around 76% were seen once. V lost 6 bases to trimming and J lost 4 bases; unmatched junction nucleotides: 8. The CDR3 is 15 residues long. CDR1 and CDR2 (germline): MGHRA, YSYEKL. Sequencing used PBMCs. The clonotype originates from a man aged 40-55 years in good health and CMV-seropositive. The chain links TRBV4-1 to TRBJ2-7; TRBD2 aligns across 11 bases. CDR3 sequence reads: CASRLLAGDVYEQYF. CDR3 nucleotide sequence: TGCGCCAGCAGACTACTAGCGGGAGACGTTTACGAGCAGTACTTC.